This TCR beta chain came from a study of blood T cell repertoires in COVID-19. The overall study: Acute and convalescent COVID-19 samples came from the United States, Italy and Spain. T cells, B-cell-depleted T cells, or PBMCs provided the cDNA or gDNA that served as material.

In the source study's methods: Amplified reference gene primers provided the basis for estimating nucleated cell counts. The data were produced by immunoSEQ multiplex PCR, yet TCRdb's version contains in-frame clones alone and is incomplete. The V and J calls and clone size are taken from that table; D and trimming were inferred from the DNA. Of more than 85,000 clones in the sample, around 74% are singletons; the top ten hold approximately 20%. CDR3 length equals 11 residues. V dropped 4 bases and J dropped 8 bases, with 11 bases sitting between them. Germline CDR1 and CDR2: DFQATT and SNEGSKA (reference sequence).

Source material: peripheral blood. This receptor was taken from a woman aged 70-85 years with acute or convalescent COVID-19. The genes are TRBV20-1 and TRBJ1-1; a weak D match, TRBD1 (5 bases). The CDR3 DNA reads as TGCAGTGCTACGGGGGGGATCGAAGCTTTCTTT. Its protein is CSATGGIEAFF.